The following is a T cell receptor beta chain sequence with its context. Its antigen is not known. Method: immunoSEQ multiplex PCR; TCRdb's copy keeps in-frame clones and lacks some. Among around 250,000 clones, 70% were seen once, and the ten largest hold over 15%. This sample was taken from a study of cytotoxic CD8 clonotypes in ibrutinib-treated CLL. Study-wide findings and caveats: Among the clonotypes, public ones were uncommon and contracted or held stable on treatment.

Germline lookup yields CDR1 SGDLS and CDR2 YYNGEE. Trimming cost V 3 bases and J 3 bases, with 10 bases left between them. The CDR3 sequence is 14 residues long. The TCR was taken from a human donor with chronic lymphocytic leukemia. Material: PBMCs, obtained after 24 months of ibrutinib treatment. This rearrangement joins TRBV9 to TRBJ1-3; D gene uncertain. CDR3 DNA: TGTGCCAGCAGCGAACCCAGCTTTGGAAACACCATATATTTT. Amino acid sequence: CASSEPSFGNTIYF.